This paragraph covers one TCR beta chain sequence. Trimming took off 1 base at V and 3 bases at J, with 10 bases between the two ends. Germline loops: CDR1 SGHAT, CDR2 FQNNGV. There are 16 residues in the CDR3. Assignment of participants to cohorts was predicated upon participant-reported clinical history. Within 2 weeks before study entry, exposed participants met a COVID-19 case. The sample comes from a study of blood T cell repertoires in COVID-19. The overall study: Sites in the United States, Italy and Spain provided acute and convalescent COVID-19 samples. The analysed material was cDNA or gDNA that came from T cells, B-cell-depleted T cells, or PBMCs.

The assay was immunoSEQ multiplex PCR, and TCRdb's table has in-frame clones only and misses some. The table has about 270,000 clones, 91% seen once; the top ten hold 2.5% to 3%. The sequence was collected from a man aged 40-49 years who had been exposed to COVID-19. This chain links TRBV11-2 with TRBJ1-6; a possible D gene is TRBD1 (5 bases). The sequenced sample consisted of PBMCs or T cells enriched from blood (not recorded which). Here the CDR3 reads CASSLARGSYNSPLHF. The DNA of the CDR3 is TGTGCCAGCAGCTTAGCGCGGGGGAGCTATAATTCACCCCTCCACTTT. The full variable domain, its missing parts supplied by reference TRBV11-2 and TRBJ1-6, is EAGVAQSPRYKIIEKRQSVAFWCNPISGHATLYWYQQILGQGPKLLIQFQNNGVVDDSQLPKDRFSAERLKGVDSTLKIQPAKLEDSAVYLCASSLARGSYNSPLHFGNGTRLTVT.